This T cell receptor (beta chain) was identified in a study of cytomegalovirus exposure and HLA in healthy donors. Study summary: An earlier analysis identified 120 million or so unique TCR beta sequences in about 190 million T cells. Drawn from HLA-typed donors, about 82 million unique TCRs were held in an early data release. Notes on the study in general: Donors belonging to an Asian-associated ancestry cluster reportedly showed fewer N-insertions in productive TCRs than the approximately 670-donor mean, according to what a later analysis found. In an earlier analysis, about 87% or about 30%: the productive usage of most TCR beta V segments.

13 Jbeta primers and 60 Vbeta primers were used for the PCR. Sequenced by immunoSEQ multiplex PCR; TCRdb stores in-frame clones only, minus some. The sample records about 270,000 clones, under 80% being singletons. As for this clone: Its cognate antigen is unknown.

The clonotype originates from a female donor in good health and CMV-seronegative. Sequencing was performed on PBMCs.

The CDR3 DNA is TGCGCCAGCAGCGCGGGACGGGACTATGGCTACACCTTC. This gives the protein CASSAGRDYGYTF. The chain is built from TRBV5-1 and TRBJ1-2, with a possible D match to TRBD1 (5 bases). The CDR3 has 13 amino acids. Per germline, CDR1 SGHRS and CDR2 YFSETQ. Trimming removed 4 bases from V and 3 bases from J, with 10 bases in between.